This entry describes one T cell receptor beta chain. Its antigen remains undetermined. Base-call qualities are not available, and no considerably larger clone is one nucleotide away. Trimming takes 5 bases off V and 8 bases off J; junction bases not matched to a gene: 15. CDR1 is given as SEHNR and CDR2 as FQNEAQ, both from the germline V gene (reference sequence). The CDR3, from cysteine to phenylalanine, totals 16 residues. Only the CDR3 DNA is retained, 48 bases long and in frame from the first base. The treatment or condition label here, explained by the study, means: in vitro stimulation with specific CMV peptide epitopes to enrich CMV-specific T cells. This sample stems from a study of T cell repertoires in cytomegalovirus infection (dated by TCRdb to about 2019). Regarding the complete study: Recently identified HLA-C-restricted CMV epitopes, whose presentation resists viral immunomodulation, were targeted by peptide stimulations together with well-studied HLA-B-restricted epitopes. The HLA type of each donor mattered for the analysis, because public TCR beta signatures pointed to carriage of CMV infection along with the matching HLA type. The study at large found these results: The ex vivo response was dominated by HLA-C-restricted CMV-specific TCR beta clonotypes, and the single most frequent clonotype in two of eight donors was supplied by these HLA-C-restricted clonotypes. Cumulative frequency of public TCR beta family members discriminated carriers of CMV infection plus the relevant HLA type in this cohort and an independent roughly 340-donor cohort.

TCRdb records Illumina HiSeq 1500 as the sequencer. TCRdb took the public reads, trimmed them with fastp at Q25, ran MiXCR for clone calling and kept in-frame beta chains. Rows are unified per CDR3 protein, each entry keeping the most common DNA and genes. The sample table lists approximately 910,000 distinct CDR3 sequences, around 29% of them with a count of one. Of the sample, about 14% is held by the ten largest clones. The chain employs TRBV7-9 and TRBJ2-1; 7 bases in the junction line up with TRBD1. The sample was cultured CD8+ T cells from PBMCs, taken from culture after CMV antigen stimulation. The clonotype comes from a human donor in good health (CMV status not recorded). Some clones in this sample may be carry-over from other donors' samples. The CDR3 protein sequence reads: CASSPSRGRGKDEQFF. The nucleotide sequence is TGTGCCAGCAGCCCCTCCCGGGGCAGGGGGAAGGATGAGCAGTTCTTC.